These 6 T cell receptor beta chains were all obtained from the same sample, sequenced in a study of patients and donors after allogeneic stem cell transplantation. Using its own MiXCR run on the RT-PCR reads, TCRdb lists one record per CDR3 protein. The data hold some 960,000 distinct CDR3 sequences, with under 20% observed a single time. Sequenced sample: blood, either unsorted or a sorted T cell fraction (not recorded which). These receptor sequences come from a human donor who was either an allogeneic HSCT recipient or a stem cell or donor lymphocyte infusion donor (not recorded which). It is not recorded whose cells these are; they may come from a transplant donor.

This clonotype came up a few times. V and J are TRBV7-2 and TRBJ1-5; D possibly corresponds to TRBD1 (5 bases). Trimming pared 2 bases from V and 6 bases from J, leaving 20 bases between. CDR1 is SGHTA and CDR2 is FQGNSA in the germline V gene. The CDR3 is made up of 17 amino acids. Here the CDR3 DNA reads TGTGCCAGCAGCTTAAGGAGCGGACACTTCGGAGCTCAGCCCCAGCATTTT. Protein: CASSLRSGHFGAQPQHF.

The CDR3 loop is CASSLSGARAQHF. The CDR3 DNA sequence: TGTGCCAGCAGTTTATCCGGGGCCAGGGCCCAGCATTTT. The V gene is TRBV27, the J gene TRBJ1-5, with a weak D call TRBD1 (5 bases). The length of the CDR3 is 13 residues. V lost 0 bases and J lost 11, with 11 bases in between. The germline V gene has CDR1 MNHEY and CDR2 SMNVEV (reference sequence).

The chain couples TRBV7-2 to TRBJ2-2, with 11 bases that match TRBD1. V lost 5 bases to trimming and J lost 9 bases; unmatched junction nucleotides: 8. The CDR3 is made up of 15 amino acids. Germline lookup yields CDR1 SGHTA and CDR2 FQGNSA. The CDR3 bases are TGTGCCAGCAGCAGAGGACAGGGGGCCAGCAGGGAGCTGTTTTTT. Residues: CASSRGQGASRELFF.

The V and J genes are TRBV24-1 and TRBJ2-2; 7 bases align to TRBD2. The CDR3 spans 14 residues. Losses at the gene ends were 5 bases for V and 5 bases for J; bases not matched to a gene: 4. Germline V gene sequence: CDR1 KGHDR, CDR2 SFDVKD. CDR3 DNA sequence: TGTGCCACCAGTGCGGGACTACCAACCGGGGAGCTGTTTTTT. Encoded protein: CATSAGLPTGELFF.

This clonotype was seen only a few times. V gene TRBV6-6 combines with J gene TRBJ2-5; D ambiguous. V dropped 8 bases and J dropped 5 bases, with 6 bases sitting between them. Germline CDR1 and CDR2: MNHNY and SVGAGI (reference sequence). The CDR3 extends over 10 amino acids. CDR3 nucleotides: TGTGCCAGCGCAAGGGAGACCCAGTACTTC. As protein: CASARETQYF.

This sequence joins TRBV7-8 and TRBJ2-7; 11 bases fit TRBD2. Germline V CDR1 and CDR2: SGHVS, FQNEAQ. V lost 2 bases and J lost 4; bases outside the gene matches: 7. CDR3 size: 16 residues. The CDR3 here is CASSLRSSGRTYEQYF. The CDR3 DNA sequence: TGTGCCAGCAGCTTAAGATCTAGCGGGAGGACATACGAGCAGTACTTC.